The clone carrying this T cell receptor (beta chain) occurred a few times. Assay used: immunoSEQ multiplex PCR; TCRdb lists only in-frame clones, some missing. The sample holds more than 110,000 clones; roughly 76% are singletons and the top ten take roughly 4.7%. These data belong to a study of cytotoxic CD8 clonotypes in ibrutinib-treated CLL. This CDR3 comprises 14 residues. Germline V gives CDR1 SGHAT, CDR2 FQNNGV. The V and J ends lost 1 base and 5 bases respectively, with 6 bases between them. For TCR beta libraries, about 2 micrograms of genomic DNA were obtained from cryopreserved PBMCs. The chain recombines TRBV11-2 with TRBJ1-6; a possible D gene is TRBD1 (6 bases). The sample consisted of PBMCs, taken after 24 months of ibrutinib treatment. This TCR came from a human donor with chronic lymphocytic leukemia. CDR3 loop: CASSLGQDNSPLHF. The DNA of the CDR3 is TGTGCCAGCAGCTTAGGACAGGATAATTCACCCCTCCACTTT.